This entry lists 14 T cell receptor beta chains sequenced from one sample in a study of cytomegalovirus exposure and HLA in healthy donors. The PCR contained 60 Vbeta and 13 Jbeta primers. The method was immunoSEQ multiplex PCR; TCRdb's version includes in-frame clones alone and lacks a portion of them. Seen here are about 250,000 clones, 72% observed once, and the top ten hold about 2.1%. Sequenced: PBMCs. These receptors all stem from a female donor in good health and CMV-seronegative.

The genes are TRBV5-6 and TRBJ2-3; 8 bases agree with TRBD2. The CDR3 extends over 15 amino acids. The V and J ends lost 0 bases and 1 base, in that order; junction bases with no gene match: 1. Germline V gene data show CDR1 as SGHDT and CDR2 as YYEEEE. Here the CDR3 reads CASSLALAGTDTQYF. CDR3 nucleotide sequence: TGTGCCAGCAGCTTGGCACTAGCGGGCACAGATACGCAGTATTTT.

The genes are TRBV7-9 and TRBJ2-7; tentatively, D is TRBD1 (5 bases). Per germline, CDR1 SEHNR and CDR2 FQNEAQ (reference sequence). CDR3 size: 14 residues. Trimming took 4 bases from V and 4 from J, leaving 14 bases between them. DNA of the CDR3: TGTGCCAGCAGCTCCCTTCGACAGCTGTACGAGCAGTACTTC. Its translation is CASSSLRQLYEQYF.

The chain recombines TRBV5-1 with TRBJ2-7, with TRBD2 identical over 11 bases. This CDR3 comprises 15 residues. The V gene's germline CDR1 is SGHRS and CDR2 YFSETQ. V lost 5 bases to trimming and J lost 4 bases; unmatched junction nucleotides: 8. CDR3 region: CASSRSGRAPYEQYF. In DNA, the CDR3 is TGCGCCAGCAGTCGTAGCGGGAGGGCCCCGTACGAGCAGTACTTC. Using reference TRBV5-1 and TRBJ2-7 for the parts outside the CDR3, the full variable domain is KAGVTQTPRYLIKTRGQQVTLSCSPISGHRSVSWYQQTPGQGLQFLFEYFSETQRNKGNFPGRFSGRQFSNSRSEMNVSTLELGDSALYLCASSRSGRAPYEQYFGPGTRLTVT.

V and J are TRBV5-4 and TRBJ2-7; no definite D call. Germline-derived CDR1 and CDR2 are SGHNT and YYREEE (reference sequence). Trimming removed 5 bases at V and 3 bases at J, with 9 bases between. The CDR3 runs to 12 residues. CDR3 DNA sequence: TGTGCCAGCAGTTTCCAAAACTACGAGCAGTACTTC. Protein product: CASSFQNYEQYF.

The chain uses TRBV5-6 and TRBJ2-1, with TRBD2 identical over 9 bases. Unmatched junction bases numbered 3, after V lost 4 bases and J lost 1 base. Germline V gene data show CDR1 as SGHDT and CDR2 as YYEEEE. The CDR3 is 15 amino acids. DNA of the CDR3: TGTGCCAGCAGCAAGCGGGAGGCTTCCTACAATGAGCAGTTCTTC. This codes for CASSKREASYNEQFF.

This clone has a single count. This CDR3 is CASSAAGGLGEQYF. The CDR3 region has the DNA TGCGCCAGCAGCGCCGCGGGCGGCCTGGGAGAGCAGTACTTC. This chain links TRBV5-1 with TRBJ2-7; D possibly corresponds to TRBD2 (5 bases). Trimming shortened V by 4 bases and J by 7 bases, and 18 bases separated the two germline ends. The CDR3 runs 14 residues. Germline assignment: CDR1 SGHRS and CDR2 YFSETQ. The variable domain in full, with the rest retrieved from reference TRBV5-1 and TRBJ2-7, is KAGVTQTPRYLIKTRGQQVTLSCSPISGHRSVSWYQQTPGQGLQFLFEYFSETQRNKGNFPGRFSGRQFSNSRSEMNVSTLELGDSALYLCASSAAGGLGEQYFGPGTRLTVT.

The genes are TRBV4-1 and TRBJ2-5; unclear D gene. V was trimmed by 1 base and J by 2 bases, leaving 8 bases between them. This CDR3 is built from 14 residues. The germline V gene encodes CDR1 MGHRA and CDR2 YSYEKL. This chain's CDR3 is CASSQAKPQETQYF. DNA of the CDR3: TGCGCCAGCAGCCAAGCTAAGCCGCAAGAGACCCAGTACTTC.

CDR3 region: CASSRLADEQFF. The DNA for the CDR3 is TGTGCCAGCAGCCGATTAGCGGATGAGCAGTTCTTC. This sequence joins TRBV28 and TRBJ2-1; the D gene is possibly TRBD2 (6 bases). V was trimmed by 6 bases and J by 8 bases, leaving 11 bases between them. The germline V gene encodes CDR1 MDHEN and CDR2 SYDVKM. The CDR3 sequence is 12 residues long.

This rearrangement joins TRBV15 to TRBJ2-7, with 7 bases aligning to TRBD1. Germline V CDR1 and CDR2: LNHNV, YYDKDF (reference sequence). V lost 4 bases and J lost 2; bases outside the gene matches: 8. CDR3 length: 15 amino acids. The CDR3 reads CATSISGTVPYEQYF. CDR3 coding DNA: TGTGCCACCAGCATCTCCGGGACAGTACCCTACGAGCAGTACTTC.

This clone appeared a few times. The chain recombines TRBV5-1 with TRBJ1-3; D possibly corresponds to TRBD1 (6 bases). This CDR3 spans 13 amino acids. The V end was cut by 3 bases, the J end by 2 bases, with 6 bases between. Germline V gives CDR1 SGHRS, CDR2 YFSETQ. CDR3 sequence reads: CASSWTAGNTIYF. The DNA of the CDR3 is TGCGCCAGCAGCTGGACAGCTGGAAACACCATATATTTT.

This clone was seen a few times. V usage is TRBV11-3 and J usage is TRBJ1-5, with D unclear. This CDR3 region has 13 residues. The V gene lost 1 base and the J gene lost 5 bases, with 6 bases spanning the gap. Germline V gene lookup returns CDR1 SGHNT and CDR2 YENEEA. CDR3 DNA: TGTGCCAGCAGCTTAGCCCGGGATCAGCCCCAGCATTTT. Residues: CASSLARDQPQHF. Full variable domain (rest looked up from reference TRBV11-3 and TRBJ1-5): EAGVVQSPRYKIIEKKQPVAFWCNPISGHNTLYWYLQNLGQGPELLIRYENEEAVDDSQLPKDRFSAERLKGVDSTLKIQPAELGDSAVYLCASSLARDQPQHFGDGTRLSIL.

V usage is TRBV18 and J usage is TRBJ1-1; 9 positions match TRBD1. The V gene's germline CDR1 is KGHSH and CDR2 LQKENI. The CDR3 sequence is 15 residues long. V lost 5 bases, J lost 2 bases, and 6 bases stayed unmatched. The DNA for the CDR3 is TGTGCCAGCTCAAGACAGGGGGGATTAAACACTGAAGCTTTCTTT. The encoded protein is CASSRQGGLNTEAFF.

The chain uses TRBV29-1 and TRBJ2-1, with D unclear. Trimming cost V 7 bases and J 8 bases, with 9 bases left between them. CDR3 length: 10 amino acids. CDR1 is SQVTM and CDR2 is ANQGSEA in the germline V gene. In DNA form, the CDR3 reads TGCAGCGATCGTCAGGATGAGCAGTTCTTC. Its translation: CSDRQDEQFF.

The chain couples TRBV30 to TRBJ2-5; 7 bases agree with TRBD1. The CDR3 length is 13 residues. V lost 2 bases to trimming and J lost 2 bases; unmatched junction nucleotides: 2. Germline V lookup: CDR1 GTSNPN, CDR2 SVGIG (reference sequence). The CDR3 spells CAWSRDRQETQYF. In nucleotides, the CDR3 is TGTGCCTGGAGTCGGGACAGACAAGAGACCCAGTACTTC. Filled out from reference TRBV30 and TRBJ2-5, the complete variable domain reads SQTIHQWPATLVQPVGSPLSLECTVEGTSNPNLYWYRQAAGRGLQLLFYSVGIGQISSEVPQNLSASRPQDRQFILSSKKLLLSDSGFYLCAWSRDRQETQYFGPGTRLLVL.